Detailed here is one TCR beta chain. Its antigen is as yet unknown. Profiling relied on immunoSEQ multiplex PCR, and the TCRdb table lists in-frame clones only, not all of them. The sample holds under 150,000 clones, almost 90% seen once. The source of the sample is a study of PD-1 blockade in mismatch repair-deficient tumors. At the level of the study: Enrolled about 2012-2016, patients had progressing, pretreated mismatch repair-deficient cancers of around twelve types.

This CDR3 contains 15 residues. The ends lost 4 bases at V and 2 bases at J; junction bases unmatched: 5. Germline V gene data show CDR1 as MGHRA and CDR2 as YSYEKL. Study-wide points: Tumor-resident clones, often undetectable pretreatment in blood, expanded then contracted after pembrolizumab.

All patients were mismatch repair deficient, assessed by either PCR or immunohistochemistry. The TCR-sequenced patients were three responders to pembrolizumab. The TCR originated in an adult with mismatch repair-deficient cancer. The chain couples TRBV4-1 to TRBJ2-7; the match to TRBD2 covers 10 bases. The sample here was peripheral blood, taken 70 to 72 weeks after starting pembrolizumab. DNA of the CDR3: TGCGCCAGCAGCCCTACCGGGACTAGCGCCTACGAGCAGTACTTC. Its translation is CASSPTGTSAYEQYF.